Following are 18 T cell receptor beta chains from one sample sequenced in a study of T cell responses to AZD1222 COVID-19 vaccine. Using immunoSEQ multiplex PCR, the repertoire was profiled, and TCRdb retains in-frame clones only, with some absent. The sample lists roughly 130,000 clones; roughly nine tenths were seen once. The material sequenced was peripheral blood, taken on day 0 of AZD1222 vaccination. Receptors were obtained from an adult in good health.

J is TRBJ1-5 and V is TRBV6-5, with D unresolved. The germline CDR1 and CDR2 sequences are MNHEY and SVGAGI. CDR3 size: 12 residues. Trimming cost V 10 bases and J 7 bases, with 14 bases left between them. For the CDR3, the DNA is TGTGCCACCGGTCGGGGTTGGCAGCCCCAGCATTTT. Protein sequence: CATGRGWQPQHF.

This clone appeared a few times. The chain joins TRBV30 to TRBJ1-3; unclear D gene. Germline-derived CDR1 and CDR2 are GTSNPN and SVGIG (reference sequence). The CDR3 has 14 residues. The V and J ends lost 8 bases and 0 bases respectively, with 14 bases between them. CDR3 in DNA: TGTGCCGGGGTGAAGAGTGACTCTGGAAACACCATATATTTT. Translating it yields CAGVKSDSGNTIYF.

The count of this clone is one. V usage is TRBV20-1 and J usage is TRBJ1-3; no definite D call. V lost 5 bases and J lost 8, with 10 bases in between. From germline, CDR1 is DFQATT and CDR2 SNEGSKA (reference sequence). The CDR3 sequence is 11 residues long. This CDR3 reads CSAPIQHTIYF. The CDR3 region has the DNA TGCAGTGCTCCCATCCAACACACCATATATTTT.

This chain connects TRBV5-1 to TRBJ2-1; TRBD2 matches 7 bases. The CDR3 totals 13 residues. V was clipped by 3 bases and J by 6 bases; unmatched bases: 3. Germline assignment: CDR1 SGHRS and CDR2 YFSETQ. This CDR3 reads CASSSGLGNEQFF. The CDR3 bases are TGCGCCAGCAGCTCCGGACTAGGCAATGAGCAGTTCTTC.

The CDR3 sequence is CASRDTYYGYTF. DNA of the CDR3: TGTGCCAGCAGAGACACCTACTATGGCTACACCTTC. This chain connects TRBV12-3 or TRBV12-4 to TRBJ1-2, with D hard to call. The CDR3 has 12 residues. The ends were cut back, 6 bases at V and 3 bases at J, with 8 bases in the middle.

This chain connects TRBV11-3 to TRBJ1-1; weak D call: TRBD1 (5 bases). Trimming removed 1 base from V and 0 bases from J, with 9 bases in between. Germline values: CDR1 SGHNT, CDR2 YENEEA. The CDR3 runs 15 residues. The CDR3 DNA follows: TGTGCCAGCAGCTTAGGGGGACCAATGAACACTGAAGCTTTCTTT. Translated, it gives CASSLGGPMNTEAFF.

The CDR3 is CASTRVEGAYNEQFF. In DNA, the CDR3 is TGTGCCAGCACACGGGTCGAGGGGGCCTACAATGAGCAGTTCTTC. The chain links TRBV3-1 (or the pseudogene TRBV3-2) to TRBJ2-1; D is perhaps TRBD1 (6 bases). V was trimmed by 7 bases and J by 2 bases, leaving 15 bases between them. Germline lookup yields CDR1 LGHDT and CDR2 YNNKEL (reference sequence). This CDR3 is 15 amino acids long.

This sequence joins TRBV30 and TRBJ1-2, with a tentative D call TRBD1 (5 bases). This CDR3 is 11 amino acids long. The germline CDR1 and CDR2 sequences are GTSNPN and SVGIG (reference sequence). V lost 7 bases and J lost 7, with 13 bases in between. This chain's CDR3 is CASPGLFGYTF. In DNA form, the CDR3 reads TGTGCCTCCCCGGGGCTTTTTGGCTACACCTTC.

The chain has TRBV6-6 and TRBJ2-1; D is ambiguous. Germline CDR1 MNHNY, CDR2 SVGAGI (reference sequence). The CDR3 has 15 residues. V was pared by 2 bases and J by 0 bases, with 8 bases between. The CDR3 loop is CASSYGRSSYNEQFF. DNA of the CDR3: TGTGCCAGCAGTTACGGCCGGAGCTCCTACAATGAGCAGTTCTTC.

The rearrangement joins TRBV15 to TRBJ1-2, with D possibly matching TRBD1 (5 bases). Germline V gene sequence: CDR1 LNHNV, CDR2 YYDKDF (reference sequence). Trimming took off 1 base at V and 1 base at J, with 10 bases between the two ends. The CDR3 length is 15 residues. The CDR3 loop is CATSRAGVLNYGYTF. The CDR3 DNA follows: TGTGCCACCAGCAGAGCGGGGGTCCTTAACTATGGCTACACCTTC.

J is TRBJ1-3 and V is TRBV7-9; D gene unclear. CDR1 is SEHNR and CDR2 is FQNEAQ in the germline V gene (reference sequence). Trimming stripped 2 bases from V and 4 bases from J, with 15 bases between. The CDR3 is 16 amino acids. The CDR3 DNA reads TGTGCCAGCAGCTTAAACCCCAGTCCCTCAGGAAACACCATATATTTT. Its protein is CASSLNPSPSGNTIYF.

V usage is TRBV3-1 (or the pseudogene TRBV3-2) and J usage is TRBJ2-7, with TRBD1 identical over 7 bases. This CDR3 is 14 amino acids long. J lost 3 bases, V lost 3 bases, and 5 bases had no gene match. Germline lookup yields CDR1 LGHDT and CDR2 YNNKEL (reference sequence). The CDR3 DNA is TGTGCCAGCAGCCAGCCTGGGACAGACTACGAGCAGTACTTC. It codes for CASSQPGTDYEQYF.

This sequence joins TRBV28 and TRBJ2-7; D not resolved. Germline V gene data show CDR1 as MDHEN and CDR2 as SYDVKM. The CDR3 has 15 amino acids. Trimming stripped 5 bases from V and 0 bases from J, with 14 bases between. DNA of the CDR3: TGTGCCAGCAGTCCCCTACAGTGGATCTCCTACGAGCAGTACTTC. It yields the protein CASSPLQWISYEQYF.

This chain connects TRBV15 to TRBJ2-5, with D perhaps matching TRBD1 (7 bases). Germline CDR1 reads LNHNV; CDR2 reads YYDKDF (reference sequence). The CDR3 spans 15 residues. The ends were cut back, 5 bases at V and 4 bases at J, with 17 bases in the middle. The CDR3 coding sequence is TGTGCCACCAGCCCCACCGCAGGGGGGACAGAGACCCAGTACTTC. Amino acids: CATSPTAGGTETQYF.

The chain employs TRBV5-4 and TRBJ1-2; 7 bases are a match to TRBD1. Looked up from germline, CDR1 is SGHNT and CDR2 is YYREEE (reference sequence). The CDR3 is 14 residues long. V gave up 4 bases and J gave up 11 bases; unmatched junction bases: 14. This CDR3 reads CASSPPQRPGGYTF. Here the CDR3 DNA reads TGTGCCAGCAGCCCCCCCCAGCGCCCAGGGGGTTACACCTTC.

This clone was seen a few times. DNA for the CDR3: TGTGCCAGCACCTGGAGGGCAAACCGGGGTAGGCTTAATTCACCCCTCCACTTT. It yields the protein CASTWRANRGRLNSPLHF. J is TRBJ1-6 and V is TRBV28; D not resolved. CDR3 length: 18 amino acids. In germline, CDR1 is MDHEN, CDR2 SYDVKM. The ends were cut back, 7 bases at V and 6 bases at J, with 25 bases in the middle.

The J gene is TRBJ2-2, the V gene TRBV12-5; D gene uncertain. The CDR3 extends over 13 amino acids. Germline values: CDR1 LGHNT, CDR2 FRNRAP. Trimming stripped 6 bases from V and 2 bases from J, with 7 bases between. The CDR3 protein is CASGDVNTGELFF. DNA for the CDR3: TGTGCTAGTGGCGATGTTAACACCGGGGAGCTGTTTTTT.

This clone was seen once. V gene TRBV5-5 combines with J gene TRBJ2-7; 11 bases are shared with TRBD1. Germline V gene data show CDR1 as SGHKS and CDR2 as YYEKEE (reference sequence). The J segment lost 5 bases and the V segment lost 3 bases, leaving 4 bases of the junction unmatched. The CDR3 contains 14 residues. The CDR3 loop reads CASSSRTGGHEQYF. CDR3 nucleotide sequence: TGTGCCAGCAGCTCCAGGACAGGGGGCCACGAGCAGTACTTC.